This TCR beta chain was recovered during a study of blood T cell repertoires in COVID-19. Study context: Some COVID-19 samples were acute and others convalescent; all came from the United States, Italy and Spain. PBMCs, B-cell-depleted T cells, or T cells were the source of the cDNA or gDNA that made up the material.

This clone has just a few counts. In the authors' workflow: Counts of nucleated cells, estimated from reference gene primer amplification, were obtained. Profiled with immunoSEQ multiplex PCR; TCRdb holds only in-frame clones, not every one. That table is the source of V, J and clone size, and D and trimming were worked out from the DNA. The sample carries fewer than 90,000 clones, 70% to 85% recorded once. The TCR sequence derives from a woman aged 45-65 years with acute or convalescent COVID-19. The sample was peripheral blood.

The CDR3 DNA follows: TGTGCCAGTAGTATCGACAGGGGGGTGGAGACCCAGTACTTC. As protein: CASSIDRGVETQYF. The chain links TRBV19 to TRBJ2-5, with TRBD1 matching 9 bases. V gave up 3 bases and J gave up 5 bases; unmatched junction bases: 4. CDR1 is LNHDA, CDR2 SQIVND, per germline (reference sequence). CDR3 length: 14 residues.